These T cell receptor beta chains were read from a single sample in a study of T cells after yellow fever vaccination. MiXCR, applied by TCRdb to the 5' RACE reads, yields one record per CDR3 protein. Seen here are some 120,000 distinct CDR3 sequences, roughly 15% observed once, and the top ten hold approximately 39%. The sequences come from CD8+ T cells sorted from PBMCs, collected 5 days after the yellow fever booster vaccination. The source of these receptors is a man aged 18 to 29 who received the YFV17D yellow fever vaccine. Each CDR3 is given with its conserved first and last residue. The order of the fields is CDR3 length, clone size, V gene, J gene, D gene, CDR3 DNA, CDR3 protein. The D gene is left open where the match is weak. Only some rows state a clone size, as once, few, many or a class for expanded clones.

14	-	TRBV6-2/TRBV6-3	TRBJ1-5	TRBD1	TGTGCCAGCAGTGACAGGGGCAGCAATCAGCCCCAGCATTTT	CASSDRGSNQPQHF
15	few	TRBV27	TRBJ2-1	-	TGTGCCAGCAGTTTATCTTCGCCAGGGACGAATGAGCAGTTCTTC	CASSLSSPGTNEQFF
16	many	TRBV7-6	TRBJ2-1	TRBD2	TGTGCCAGCAGCTTACTTAGCGGGGGGGGCTACAATGAGCAGTTCTTC	CASSLLSGGGYNEQFF
13	-	TRBV12-3/TRBV12-4	TRBJ2-5	-	TGTGCCTGCTCCCGGGGCCGAAAAGAGACCCAGTACTTC	CACSRGRKETQYF
13	-	TRBV9	TRBJ1-2	TRBD1	TGTGCCAGCAGCTCCGACAGGGATTATGGCTACACCTTC	CASSSDRDYGYTF
17	few	TRBV4-3	TRBJ1-1	-	TGCGCCAGCAGCCAAGAAAGGGGGGACGCGGTTGCTACTGAAGCTTTCTTT	CASSQERGDAVATEAFF
16	few	TRBV3-1	TRBJ2-2	TRBD2	TGTGCCAGCAGCCCCTATAGCGGGGCTAACACCGGGGAGCTGTTTTTT	CASSPYSGANTGELFF
19	few	TRBV7-9	TRBJ2-3	TRBD2	TGTGCCAGCAGCTTAGCATGGCTGGGAGTAGCGGGGGACACAGATACGCAGTATTTT	CASSLAWLGVAGDTDTQYF
11	once	TRBV27	TRBJ2-2	-	TGTGCCAGCAGATGGTCCGGGGAGCTGTTTTTT	CASRWSGELFF
15	-	TRBV25-1	TRBJ2-3	-	TGTGCCAGCAGTGAATCTCAGACTCGGGGAGATACGCAGTATTTT	CASSESQTRGDTQYF
11	-	TRBV27	TRBJ2-1	-	TGTGCCAGCAGCTTCTACAATGAGCAGTTCTTC	CASSFYNEQFF
15	few	TRBV27	TRBJ2-4	-	TGTGCCAGCAGTTCCCGAGGCCTAGGAGGAAACATTCAGTACTTC	CASSSRGLGGNIQYF
11	-	TRBV20-1	TRBJ2-7	-	TGCAGTGCTAGCAGGGGCTACGAGCAGTACTTC	CSASRGYEQYF
13	few	TRBV10-3	TRBJ2-2	-	TGTGCCATCAGGGGTGGGGGCACCGGGGAGCTGTTTTTT	CAIRGGGTGELFF
8	-	TRBV20-1	TRBJ1-2	-	TGCAGTGCTAGAGAGGACACCTTC	CSAREDTF
14	few	TRBV4-1	TRBJ2-2	-	TGCGCCAGCAGCCTCCGCGGGGTCACCGGGGAGCTGTTTTTT	CASSLRGVTGELFF
15	few	TRBV20-1	TRBJ2-1	-	TGCAGTGCTAGAGATGAGGCTAGCTGGGACAATGAGCAGTTCTTC	CSARDEASWDNEQFF